Shown below are 10 T cell receptor beta chains from a single sample sequenced in a study of Tregs in tolerant kidney transplant recipients. Libraries were prepared by immunoSEQ multiplex PCR; TCRdb keeps only in-frame clonotypes and omits some of them. This sample has under 95,000 clones; 75% to 95% occur once, and the top ten carry approximately 0.35%. The source material was Tregs from blood, sampled before the transplant. The receptor source for this set is a human donor who received a combined kidney and bone marrow transplant.

The V and J genes are TRBV10-3 and TRBJ2-1, with TRBD1 matching 9 bases. Losses at the gene ends were 6 bases for V and 8 bases for J; bases not matched to a gene: 8. In germline, CDR1 is ENHRY, CDR2 SYGVKD. This CDR3 has 14 residues. CDR3 sequence (DNA): TGTGCCATCAGCCCCGGACAGGGGAGGGATGAGCAGTTCTTC. Its translation is CAISPGQGRDEQFF.

The V gene is TRBV5-5, the J gene TRBJ1-5; no firm D call. CDR1 is SGHKS and CDR2 is YYEKEE in the germline V gene (reference sequence). Trimming left V 0 bases short and J 1 base short, with 14 bases between. The CDR3 is made up of 17 amino acids. CDR3 sequence reads: CASSLVLVVGSNQPQHF. In DNA, the CDR3 is TGTGCCAGCAGCTTGGTTTTGGTTGTAGGGAGCAATCAGCCCCAGCATTTT. The complete variable domain, with remaining parts taken from reference TRBV5-5 and TRBJ1-5, reads DAGVTQSPTHLIKTRGQQVTLRCSPISGHKSVSWYQQVLGQGPQFIFQYYEKEERGRGNFPDRFSARQFPNYSSELNVNALLLGDSALYLCASSLVLVVGSNQPQHFGDGTRLSIL.

This clone has a single count. CDR3 sequence (DNA): TGTGCCAGCAGCCAAATACAGGGGGCGGGCGAGCAGTACTTC. Its translation: CASSQIQGAGEQYF. The V gene is TRBV7-9, the J gene TRBJ2-7; 9 nucleotides align to TRBD1. The V gene's germline CDR1 is SEHNR and CDR2 FQNEAQ (reference sequence). Losses at the gene ends were 5 bases for V and 6 bases for J; bases not matched to a gene: 8. The CDR3 length is 14 residues.

The chain links TRBV7-3 to TRBJ2-1; 7 bases line up with TRBD2. V gave up 5 bases and J gave up 2 bases; unmatched junction bases: 9. From germline, CDR1 is SGHTA and CDR2 FQGTGA. The CDR3 sequence is 16 residues long. CDR3 protein: CASSPRLAEAYNEQFF. DNA for the CDR3: TGTGCCAGCAGCCCCCGGCTAGCGGAAGCCTACAATGAGCAGTTCTTC.

The chain carries TRBV30 and TRBJ2-1, with D perhaps matching TRBD1 (5 bases). Between the trimmed V and J ends, which lost 6 bases and 6 bases, there was a span of 18 bases. The CDR3 spans 14 residues. Germline V gives CDR1 GTSNPN, CDR2 SVGIG (reference sequence). The CDR3 region has the DNA TGTGCCTGTCCCCAGGGTAGGCGAATCAATGAGCAGTTCTTC. Residues: CACPQGRRINEQFF.

The chain uses TRBV5-1 and TRBJ1-2, with D uncertain. Trimming shortened V by 2 bases and J by 4 bases, and 9 bases separated the two germline ends. This CDR3 spans 13 amino acids. Germline loops: CDR1 SGHRS, CDR2 YFSETQ. The CDR3 bases are TGCGCCAGCAGCTTTGGCAGTTCCTATGGCTACACCTTC. Protein sequence: CASSFGSSYGYTF.

V is TRBV6-5 and J is TRBJ2-3; tentative D call: TRBD1 (6 bases). Germline CDR1 is MNHEY and CDR2 is SVGAGI. This CDR3 has 15 residues. Trimming removed 7 bases from V and 3 bases from J, with 17 bases in between. CDR3 sequence (DNA): TGTGCCAGCAAACTCAGGGGAGTCGGGACAGATACGCAGTATTTT. Protein: CASKLRGVGTDTQYF.

The CDR3 nucleotides are TGTGCCAGCAGCTTAGACTTGCTACCCTCCTACAATGAGCAGTTCTTC. Translating gives CASSLDLLPSYNEQFF. This sequence joins TRBV7-9 and TRBJ2-1; D is unresolved. Germline loops: CDR1 SEHNR, CDR2 FQNEAQ (reference sequence). The length of the CDR3 is 16 residues. V lost 1 base and J 0 bases, leaving 10 bases between the germline ends. The whole variable domain, remainder taken from reference TRBV7-9 and TRBJ2-1, is DTGVSQNPRHKITKRGQNVTFRCDPISEHNRLYWYRQTLGQGPEFLTYFQNEAQLEKSRLLSDRFSAERPKGSFSTLEIQRTEQGDSAMYLCASSLDLLPSYNEQFFGPGTRLTVL.

This clone was observed a few times. The V and J genes are TRBV5-1 and TRBJ1-1; 9 nucleotides line up with TRBD1. The CDR3 has 13 residues. Germline-derived CDR1 and CDR2 are SGHRS and YFSETQ. Germline trimming cut 5 bases from V and 1 base from J; bases unmatched to any gene: 0. CDR3 protein: CASRQGANTEAFF. CDR3 nucleotide sequence: TGCGCCAGCAGACAGGGGGCGAACACTGAAGCTTTCTTT.

J is TRBJ2-6 and V is TRBV28, with TRBD2 identical over 8 bases. The CDR3 is 17 amino acids. Trimming removed 5 bases from V and 1 base from J; junction bases left unmatched: 7. Germline V gene sequence: CDR1 MDHEN, CDR2 SYDVKM. CDR3 protein: CASSIAGPTSGANVLTF. The CDR3 DNA reads TGTGCCAGCAGTATAGCGGGACCTACTTCTGGGGCCAACGTCCTGACTTTC.